A selection of T cell receptor beta chains follows, all from one sample in a study of cytomegalovirus exposure and HLA in healthy donors. Profiling relied on immunoSEQ multiplex PCR, and the TCRdb table lists in-frame clones only, not all of them. The sample lists a few hundred thousand clones; roughly 80% were seen once. Sequenced sample: PBMCs. The receptors derive from a man aged 25 to 45 in good health and CMV-seronegative. Each CDR3 is given with its conserved first and last residue. The D gene is left open where the match is weak. Size is omitted from some rows. Given values are once, few, many or a class for expanded clones.

J gene,V gene,clone size,D gene,CDR3 DNA,CDR3 protein
TRBJ2-1,TRBV7-9,-,-,TGTGCCAGCAGCTGGTCCGGTAATGAGCAGTTCTTC,CASSWSGNEQFF
TRBJ1-5,TRBV27,-,-,TGTGCCAGCAGTTTAGGACTCTGGCAGCCCCAGCATTTT,CASSLGLWQPQHF
TRBJ1-4,TRBV4-1,few,-,TGCGCCAGCAGCCAAGAGGGCTTGAATGAAAAACTGTTTTTT,CASSQEGLNEKLFF
TRBJ2-2,TRBV5-1,-,TRBD1,TGCGCCAGCAGCCCGACAGGGACAAACACCGGGGAGCTGTTTTTT,CASSPTGTNTGELFF
TRBJ2-7,TRBV6-5,few,-,TGTGCCAGCAGTTACGCAGGAACCTACGAGCAGTACTTC,CASSYAGTYEQYF
TRBJ1-5,TRBV6-1,-,-,TGTGCCAGCTCCTCAGGAATCCATAGCAATCAGCCCCAGCATTTT,CASSSGIHSNQPQHF
TRBJ2-7,TRBV28,-,TRBD2,TGTGCCAGCAATTCGTTATTGACTAGCGCGTTTCCTGAGCAGTACTTC,CASNSLLTSAFPEQYF
TRBJ1-2,TRBV6-5,few,TRBD1,TGTGCCAGCAGTACCCGGGACAGGGGAAAAAATGGCTACACCTTC,CASSTRDRGKNGYTF
TRBJ2-7,TRBV14,-,-,TGTGCCAGCAGTAGTTCCGCGAGTAGCTACGAGCAGTACTTC,CASSSSASSYEQYF
TRBJ2-5,TRBV7-2,-,-,TGTGCCAGCAGCTTAGGGACAGAAGAGACCCAGTACTTC,CASSLGTEETQYF
TRBJ2-3,TRBV4-1,-,TRBD2,TGCGCCAGCAGCCAAGAGAGGCGTCAGCGGGGAGGAGATACGCAGTATTTT,CASSQERRQRGGDTQYF
TRBJ2-6,TRBV9,-,-,TGTGCCAGCAGTGCGCTCTCAGGCTCTGGGGCCAGCGTCCTGACTTTC,CASSALSGSGASVLTF
TRBJ2-4,TRBV10-3,once,-,TGTGCCATCAGTGAGGGAGGATCCCCCTCCGACATTCAGTACTTC,CAISEGGSPSDIQYF
TRBJ2-3,TRBV10-3,-,TRBD2,TGTGCCATCAGTGGGAGTCTAGCGGGGGTCGCAGATACGCAGTATTTT,CAISGSLAGVADTQYF
TRBJ1-5,TRBV28,once,-,TGTGCCAGCAGTTTAGAGAATCAGCCCCAGCATTTT,CASSLENQPQHF
TRBJ2-5,TRBV7-2,-,TRBD2,TGTGCCAGCAGCTTAGGGGCCAGCGGGGGTCTCCAAGAGACCCAGTACTTC,CASSLGASGGLQETQYF
TRBJ2-1,TRBV6-5,-,-,TGTGCCAGCAGTTACGGAGCGGTAAACGGCAATGAGCAGTTCTTC,CASSYGAVNGNEQFF
TRBJ2-1,TRBV10-3,-,-,TGTGCCATCAGTGAGGCGGGCGGGGAGCAGTTCTTC,CAISEAGGEQFF
TRBJ1-6,TRBV28,-,-,TGTGCCAGCAGTTTAGCAGGGGTCGGTTCACCCCTCCACTTT,CASSLAGVGSPLHF
TRBJ2-3,TRBV15,-,TRBD2,TGTGCCACCAGCGGGGCCTTAGGGGGGCGGGGGGCAGATACGCAGTATTTT,CATSGALGGRGADTQYF
TRBJ2-5,TRBV29-1,-,-,TGCAGCGTTGCTACAGGGTCCCAAGAGACCCAGTACTTC,CSVATGSQETQYF
TRBJ2-1,TRBV4-2,-,-,TGTGCCAGCAGCCAAGACCGGGGTTGGGGAGACAATGAGCAGTTCTTC,CASSQDRGWGDNEQFF
TRBJ2-7,TRBV4-1,-,-,TGCGCCAGCAGCCAAGATCCAGGGGTGTTTACCTACGAGCAGTACTTC,CASSQDPGVFTYEQYF
TRBJ2-5,TRBV19,few,-,TGTGCCAGTAGTATAGTCGCGCACGAGACCCAGTACTTC,CASSIVAHETQYF
TRBJ2-7,TRBV27,-,-,TGTGCCAGCAGTGTAGGCACTAGTATTGTCTACGAGCAGTACTTC,CASSVGTSIVYEQYF
TRBJ1-5,TRBV19,-,TRBD1,TGTGCCAGTAGTATAGGACAGGGCGAAACTCAGCCCCAGCATTTT,CASSIGQGETQPQHF
TRBJ2-1,TRBV11-2,-,-,TGTGCCAGCAGCTCCATGGGGCCTAGCTCCTACAATGAGCAGTTCTTC,CASSSMGPSSYNEQFF
TRBJ1-1,TRBV27,once,-,TGTGCCAGCCAAGGTGGGGGCGAGAACACTGAAGCTTTCTTT,CASQGGGENTEAFF
TRBJ1-3,TRBV6-1,-,-,TGTGCCAGCAGTGAAGCGCGGGGAGCTGGAAACACCATATATTTT,CASSEARGAGNTIYF
TRBJ2-1,TRBV7-6,once,-,TGTGCCAGCAGCCTCAAGGGGGGGACCTACAATGAGCAGTTCTTC,CASSLKGGTYNEQFF
TRBJ2-7,TRBV5-1,-,TRBD2,TGCGCCAGCAGCTTGTTTGTAGGACTAGGTCCGAACGAGCAGTACTTC,CASSLFVGLGPNEQYF
TRBJ1-1,TRBV5-1,-,-,TGCGCCAGCAGCTCCTCTATTGCCACTGAAGCTTTCTTT,CASSSSIATEAFF
TRBJ2-7,TRBV7-9,-,-,TGTGCCAGCAGCCCAGGGTACGAGCAGTACTTC,CASSPGYEQYF
TRBJ2-7,TRBV23-1,-,TRBD2,TGCGCCAGCCGCCCAGCCGGCGGGGGGGGCTCCTACGAGCAGTACTTC,CASRPAGGGGSYEQYF
TRBJ2-7,TRBV5-8,-,TRBD1,TGTGCCAGCAGCTTGGACAGGGGATTCTACGAGCAGTACTTC,CASSLDRGFYEQYF
TRBJ1-6,TRBV7-2,few,-,TGTGCCAGCAGCTTAGTTGCAGGAATGGGTTCACCCCTCCACTTT,CASSLVAGMGSPLHF
TRBJ2-3,TRBV9,-,-,TGTGCCAGCAGCGTCCAGGGAAGTGGCACAGATACGCAGTATTTT,CASSVQGSGTDTQYF
TRBJ1-2,TRBV7-9,-,TRBD1,TGTGCCAGCAGAGATAAAGGGTGGGACAGGGGACGGAATGGCTACACCTTC,CASRDKGWDRGRNGYTF
TRBJ1-2,TRBV7-9,-,-,TGTGCCAGCAGCTCCGGGACATCAGGCGGCTACACCTTC,CASSSGTSGGYTF
TRBJ2-3,TRBV5-1,-,-,TGCGCCAGCAGCTTCTCGAGTAGCCAGAGATCAGATACGCAGTATTTT,CASSFSSSQRSDTQYF
TRBJ2-2,TRBV9,-,-,TGTGCCAGCAGGCCGGGACTGGGGTTCTCGAACACCGGGGAGCTGTTTTTT,CASRPGLGFSNTGELFF
TRBJ2-7,TRBV10-3,once,-,TGTGCCATCAGTGAGCCAGGCAGAGCCCTCTCCTACGAGCAGTACTTC,CAISEPGRALSYEQYF
TRBJ1-5,TRBV19,-,-,TGTGCCAGTAGAAGACAGAGCAATCAGCCCCAGCATTTT,CASRRQSNQPQHF
TRBJ2-5,TRBV7-6,-,TRBD1,TGTGCCAGCAGCAAAGGACAGGGCGGCGAGACCCAGTACTTC,CASSKGQGGETQYF
TRBJ2-7,TRBV7-2,-,TRBD2,TGTGCCAGCAGCTCGGGAGCGGGGGGGGTGGCCGAGCAGTACTTC,CASSSGAGGVAEQYF
TRBJ2-7,TRBV5-5,-,TRBD1,TGTGCCAGCATCCCTACCAGACAGGGTACCTACGAGCAGTACTTC,CASIPTRQGTYEQYF
TRBJ2-3,TRBV9,once,-,TGTGCCAGCAGCTCCCAGGGACTTCCCACAGATACGCAGTATTTT,CASSSQGLPTDTQYF
TRBJ2-2,TRBV9,-,-,TGTGCCAGCAGCGTAGAATTAACAGGGAACACCGGGGAGCTGTTTTTT,CASSVELTGNTGELFF
TRBJ2-7,TRBV5-4,few,TRBD2,TGTGCCAGCAGCTCCGGGGGGGGGAACTACGAGCAGTACTTC,CASSSGGGNYEQYF
TRBJ2-1,TRBV27,-,TRBD2,TGTGCCAGCAGTACAGCAAGGCCTAGCGGGGGGTACAATGAGCAGTTCTTC,CASSTARPSGGYNEQFF
TRBJ2-1,TRBV4-1,-,TRBD2,TGCGCCAGCAGCCAGGGGCTCGGGGGGGGAACCTACAATGAGCAGTTCTTC,CASSQGLGGGTYNEQFF
TRBJ1-2,TRBV2,-,-,TGTGCCAGCTACCAGCGCGCCAGGGGAAACTATGGCTACACCTTC,CASYQRARGNYGYTF
TRBJ1-1,TRBV19,-,-,TGTGCCAGTAGTCCGGCGAGAGGCACTGAAGCTTTCTTT,CASSPARGTEAFF